Each of the 24 T cell receptor beta chains below was sequenced from the same sample in a study of shared clonotypes between healthy human individuals. The repertoire was sequenced with immunoSEQ multiplex PCR; TCRdb's copy has only in-frame clones and lacks some. The sample yields 2.5 million or so clones, more than 80% seen once. Sequenced material: naive CD4+ T cells sorted from blood. The subset denotes: CD45RA+ positively selected. These receptors were taken from a man aged 18-30 years in good health.

The genes are TRBV18 and TRBJ2-2, with D unresolved. V gave up 5 bases and J gave up 3 bases, with 7 bases separating them. The germline V gene encodes CDR1 KGHSH and CDR2 LQKENI. The CDR3 length is 13 residues. In DNA, the CDR3 is TGTGCCAGCTCAATCAAGGACACCGGGGAGCTGTTTTTT. It specifies CASSIKDTGELFF.

This sequence joins TRBV7-2 and TRBJ1-2; no clear D gene. V was clipped by 5 bases and J by 4 bases, with 14 bases between them. This CDR3 is 14 amino acids long. Germline V gene sequence: CDR1 SGHTA, CDR2 FQGNSA. The CDR3 bases are TGTGCCAGCAGCCCTAAAGAGGGCCTCTATGGCTACACCTTC. Amino acids: CASSPKEGLYGYTF.

V usage is TRBV7-2 and J usage is TRBJ2-6; D unclear. Looked up from germline, CDR1 is SGHTA and CDR2 is FQGNSA. The V end lost 5 bases, the J end lost 1 base, and 9 bases lay between the germline ends. This CDR3 has 15 amino acids. The DNA of the CDR3 is TGTGCCAGCAGCCTCCGCAGGTCTGGGGCCAACGTCCTGACTTTC. Protein: CASSLRRSGANVLTF.

This rearrangement joins TRBV5-1 to TRBJ1-3, with D tentatively TRBD1 (6 bases). Deletions cut 4 bases from V and 8 bases from J, with 13 bases between. CDR1 and CDR2 from the germline V gene are SGHRS and YFSETQ. The CDR3 length is 13 residues. The CDR3 region is CASSRVEGDTIYF. As DNA, the CDR3 is TGCGCCAGCAGCCGCGTGGAGGGGGACACCATATATTTT.

The chain carries TRBV29-1 and TRBJ2-3; 8 positions match TRBD1. V lost 3 bases to trimming and J lost 6 bases; unmatched junction nucleotides: 11. The CDR3 is 15 amino acids. Germline values: CDR1 SQVTM, CDR2 ANQGSEA. CDR3 region: CSVEVGRGRRDTQYF. Here the CDR3 DNA reads TGCAGCGTTGAGGTTGGCAGGGGGCGCAGGGATACGCAGTATTTT.

This chain links TRBV11-2 with TRBJ2-5; the match to TRBD2 covers 14 bases. V lost 5 bases and J lost 4; bases outside the gene matches: 6. The CDR3 runs to 16 residues. The germline gives CDR1 SGHAT, CDR2 FQNNGV. CDR3 DNA sequence: TGTGCCAGCAGCCTCGGGACTAGCGGGAGTCCAGAGACCCAGTACTTC. This sequence encodes CASSLGTSGSPETQYF.

The chain couples TRBV9 to TRBJ2-7; possible D gene TRBD2, 5 bases. V dropped 1 base and J dropped 1 base, with 12 bases sitting between them. The CDR3 runs to 15 residues. The V gene's germline CDR1 is SGDLS and CDR2 YYNGEE. As DNA, the CDR3 is TGTGCCAGCAGCGTAAATATAGCGACGTCCTACGAGCAGTACTTC. This translates into CASSVNIATSYEQYF.

Remarks on this clone: At the DNA level, this CDR3 is encoded by other sequences in the same sample as well. The chain's CDR3 is CASSYGGPQETQYF. The CDR3 nucleotides are TGTGCCAGCAGTTACGGGGGGCCTCAAGAGACCCAGTACTTC. V gene TRBV6-5 combines with J gene TRBJ2-5; D tentatively reads TRBD1 or TRBD2 (6 bases each). This CDR3 has 14 amino acids. Per the germline V gene, CDR1 is MNHEY and CDR2 is SVGAGI. With 2 bases removed from V and 2 bases from J, the gap between germline ends came to 9 bases.

The rearrangement uses TRBV23-1 and TRBJ2-1; weak D call: TRBD1 (5 bases). TRBV23-1 qualifies as an ORF whose function is uncertain. Between the trimmed V and J ends, which lost 6 bases and 12 bases, there was a span of 27 bases. This CDR3 has 16 residues. The DNA for the CDR3 is TGCGCCAGCAGCCTGGGGCAGCCTAGTACAATGAGTCGGCAGTTCTTC. Encoded protein: CASSLGQPSTMSRQFF.

The rearrangement links TRBV7-9 to TRBJ2-7, with a possible D match to TRBD1 (6 bases). Trimming shortened V by 1 base and J by 0 bases, and 7 bases separated the two germline ends. Germline lookup yields CDR1 SEHNR and CDR2 FQNEAQ (reference sequence). This CDR3 contains 14 residues. The CDR3 sequence: CASSLDRVSYEQYF. CDR3 nucleotides: TGTGCCAGCAGCTTAGACAGGGTCTCCTACGAGCAGTACTTC.

V gene TRBV7-2 combines with J gene TRBJ2-3; D may be TRBD2 (5 bases). V lost 5 bases and J lost 5, with 23 bases in between. Germline CDR1 and CDR2: SGHTA and FQGNSA. CDR3 length equals 17 residues. This CDR3 reads CASSRAGVGSGGDTQYF. DNA of the CDR3: TGTGCCAGCAGCCGAGCCGGGGTGGGGTCAGGCGGAGATACGCAGTATTTT. The full variable domain, its missing parts supplied by reference TRBV7-2 and TRBJ2-3, is GAGVSQSPSNKVTEKGKDVELRCDPISGHTALYWYRQSLGQGLEFLIYFQGNSAPDKSGLPSDRFSAERTGGSVSTLTIQRTQQEDSAVYLCASSRAGVGSGGDTQYFGPGTRLTVL.

This sequence joins TRBV5-8 and TRBJ1-2, with 8 positions matching TRBD1. Looked up from germline, CDR1 is SGHTS and CDR2 is YDEGEE. There are 13 residues in the CDR3. V gave up 5 bases and J gave up 6 bases; unmatched junction bases: 6. CDR3 residues: CASRRTGSHGYTF. As DNA, the CDR3 is TGTGCCAGCAGGAGGACAGGGAGCCATGGCTACACCTTC. The entire variable domain, with the rest obtained from reference TRBV5-8 and TRBJ1-2, is as follows: EAGVTQSPTHLIKTRGQQATLRCSPISGHTSVYWYQQALGLGLQFLLWYDEGEERNRGNFPPRFSGRQFPNYSSELNVNALELEDSALYLCASRRTGSHGYTFGSGTRLTVV.

The chain couples TRBV10-3 to TRBJ2-5; D remains ambiguous. The J call is in doubt because the DNA end fits TRBJ2-7 better. Germline V lookup: CDR1 ENHRY, CDR2 SYGVKD. This CDR3 contains 12 residues. The CDR3 nucleotides are TGTGCCATCAGTGGGGGATCCTACGAGCAGTACTTC. Amino acid sequence: CAISGGSYEQYF.

A few counts support this clone. A much larger clone lies one base from this, so it may be a read error. Other DNA variants within this sample encode the same CDR3. J is TRBJ2-3 and V is TRBV7-9; D not resolved. CDR3 length: 13 amino acids. Germline V gives CDR1 SEHNR, CDR2 FQNEAQ (reference sequence). Trimming pared 1 base from V and 1 base from J, leaving 3 bases between. The DNA of the CDR3 is TGTGCCAGCAGCTTAGTGGGCACAGATACGCAGTATTTT. Protein product: CASSLVGTDTQYF. Together with reference TRBV7-9 and TRBJ2-3, the CDR3 gives the full variable domain: DTGVSQNPRHKITKRGQNVTFRCDPISEHNRLYWYRQTLGQGPEFLTYFQNEAQLEKSRLLSDRFSAERPKGSFSTLEIQRTEQGDSAMYLCASSLVGTDTQYFGPGTRLTVL.

The chain is built from TRBV2 and TRBJ2-7; D ambiguous. From germline, CDR1 is SNHLY and CDR2 FYNNEI. This CDR3 region has 13 residues. Deletions cut 0 bases from V and 6 bases from J, with 9 bases between. The CDR3 sequence is CASSEALLTEQYF. In DNA form, the CDR3 reads TGTGCCAGCAGTGAAGCGCTTCTCACCGAGCAGTACTTC. Full variable domain (rest looked up from reference TRBV2 and TRBJ2-7): EPEVTQTPSHQVTQMGQEVILRCVPISNHLYFYWYRQILGQKVEFLVSFYNNEISEKSEIFDDQFSVERPDGSNFTLKIRSTKLEDSAMYFCASSEALLTEQYFGPGTRLTVT.

In its sample, this clone was seen once. The rearrangement uses TRBV6-5 and TRBJ2-1; TRBD2 is a possible D gene (6 bases). V lost 8 bases and J lost 6, with 20 bases in between. This CDR3 is 15 amino acids long. Looked up from germline, CDR1 is MNHEY and CDR2 is SVGAGI. As DNA, the CDR3 is TGTGCCAGCCAGAAGGTGAGGTGGGGGGTCAATGAGCAGTTCTTC. Protein sequence: CASQKVRWGVNEQFF.

The V gene is TRBV6-6, the J gene TRBJ1-1; 9 nucleotides line up with TRBD1. Germline assignment: CDR1 MNHNY and CDR2 SVGAGI (reference sequence). CDR3 size: 14 residues. V gave up 2 bases and J gave up 5 bases; unmatched junction bases: 3. CDR3 in DNA: TGTGCCAGCAGTTACCGGGACAGGGCAACTGAAGCTTTCTTT. Translated, it gives CASSYRDRATEAFF.

V and J are TRBV13 and TRBJ2-7; D perhaps matches TRBD1 (5 bases). The CDR3 has 14 residues. Trimming pared 5 bases from V and 2 bases from J, leaving 13 bases between. Per the germline V gene, CDR1 is PRHDT and CDR2 is FYEKMQ (reference sequence). CDR3 residues: CASSRSRAPYEQYF. Written as DNA, the CDR3 is TGTGCCAGCAGCCGATCCAGGGCCCCCTACGAGCAGTACTTC.

This rearrangement joins TRBV2 to TRBJ2-5, with D possibly called TRBD1 or TRBD2 (5 bases each). CDR1 and CDR2 from the germline V gene are SNHLY and FYNNEI. The CDR3 loop spans 15 amino acids. V was cut by 10 bases and J by 7 bases, with 25 bases left in between. The CDR3 DNA reads as TGTGCCACCGAGGGGTCGGCCGGAGCTATAGGGACCCAGTACTTC. It is translated as CATEGSAGAIGTQYF.

The V call is TRBV11-1, the J call TRBJ1-6, with D hard to call. V dropped 4 bases and J dropped 7 bases, with 11 bases sitting between them. Germline V gives CDR1 SGHAT, CDR2 FQDESV (reference sequence). CDR3 size: 14 residues. CDR3 protein: CASSSQVLNSPLHF. CDR3 sequence (DNA): TGTGCCAGCAGCTCCCAGGTTCTCAATTCACCCCTCCACTTT. The variable domain in full, completed from reference TRBV11-1 and TRBJ1-6, reads EAEVAQSPRYKITEKSQAVAFWCDPISGHATLYWYRQILGQGPELLVQFQDESVVDDSQLPKDRFSAERLKGVDSTLKIQPAELGDSAMYLCASSSQVLNSPLHFGNGTRLTVT.

The chain is built from TRBV4-1 and TRBJ2-2, with TRBD1 matching 12 bases. Germline trimming cut 4 bases from V and 5 bases from J; bases unmatched to any gene: 5. This CDR3 is 16 amino acids long. Germline CDR1 MGHRA, CDR2 YSYEKL. The CDR3 sequence is CASSRAGQGATGELFF. The CDR3 region has the DNA TGCGCCAGCAGCCGTGCGGGACAGGGGGCGACCGGGGAGCTGTTTTTT.

This clone was counted a single time. Other DNA sequences in the same sample also yield this CDR3. V gene TRBV18 combines with J gene TRBJ1-2; D may be TRBD1 (6 bases). The ends were cut back, 3 bases at V and 5 bases at J, with 10 bases in the middle. The CDR3 spans 13 residues. In germline, CDR1 is KGHSH, CDR2 LQKENI. This CDR3 reads CASSPNRDYGYTF. The DNA of the CDR3 is TGTGCCAGCTCACCTAACAGGGATTATGGCTACACCTTC.

The chain couples TRBV4-3 to TRBJ2-7, with TRBD1 matching over 8 bases. Germline V lookup: CDR1 LGHNA, CDR2 YSLEER. The CDR3 sequence is 16 residues long. Trimming cost V 0 bases and J 1 base; bases outside gene matches: 5. In nucleotides, the CDR3 is TGCGCCAGCAGCCAAGACTCGAGACAGGGGTCCTACGAGCAGTACTTC. This encodes CASSQDSRQGSYEQYF.

V usage is TRBV5-1 and J usage is TRBJ2-7; 7 nucleotides agree with TRBD1. Germline V gene lookup returns CDR1 SGHRS and CDR2 YFSETQ. V was pared by 5 bases and J by 6 bases, with 17 bases of the junction left unmatched. This CDR3 spans 16 amino acids. CDR3 residues: CASSRTPTGDAREQYF. The CDR3 DNA is TGCGCCAGCAGTCGCACTCCTACAGGGGACGCGCGCGAGCAGTACTTC. Drawing the rest from reference TRBV5-1 and TRBJ2-7, the complete variable domain is KAGVTQTPRYLIKTRGQQVTLSCSPISGHRSVSWYQQTPGQGLQFLFEYFSETQRNKGNFPGRFSGRQFSNSRSEMNVSTLELGDSALYLCASSRTPTGDAREQYFGPGTRLTVT.